This T cell receptor (beta chain) comes out of a study of monozygotic twins with cystic fibrosis. Note on this clone: The target antigen is unknown.

Trimming removed 10 bases from V and 12 bases from J, with 13 bases in between. The CDR3 extends over 10 amino acids. Germline loops: CDR1 SGDLS, CDR2 YYNGEE. Clones were read by immunoSEQ multiplex PCR, and TCRdb kept only the in-frame ones, dropping some. This table holds about 15,000 clones, roughly 98% found once. Broader study findings: In 13 of 16 pairs, V gene usage was closest to the co-twin's.

The sequence was obtained from a girl aged 2 to 9 with cystic fibrosis. The sequencing sample was made of blood. The chain uses TRBV9 and TRBJ1-4; the D is unclear. This CDR3 is CARKGQELFF. For the CDR3, the DNA is TGTGCCCGCAAAGGTCAAGAACTGTTTTTT.